The rows below give T cell receptor beta chains drawn from one sample of a study of blood T cell repertoires in COVID-19. Produced via immunoSEQ multiplex PCR; TCRdb's table is partial and in-frame only. The sample yields around 200,000 clones, less than 85% seen once. The sample taken for sequencing was PBMCs or T cells enriched from blood (not recorded which). Source of these receptors: a woman aged 25 to 39 who had recovered from COVID-19. CDR3s include the opening cysteine and the closing phenylalanine or tryptophan. A D gene is named only where the DNA matches it firmly. The size field is filled for only some rows; it gives once, few, many or a size class.

j_call cdr3_length d_call v_call clone_size cdr3_aa cdr3_nt
TRBJ1-6 16 NA TRBV3-1/TRBV3-2 NA CASSPSREPLNSPLHF TGTGCCAGCAGCCCCTCCCGGGAACCTCTAAATTCACCCCTCCACTTT
TRBJ1-5 13 NA TRBV30 NA CAWRGGSNQPQHF TGTGCCTGGAGGGGGGGTAGCAATCAGCCCCAGCATTTT
TRBJ1-5 13 TRBD1 TRBV5-1 NA CASSAQGDQPQHF TGCGCCAGCAGCGCACAGGGGGACCAGCCCCAGCATTTT
TRBJ1-2 14 TRBD1 TRBV6-5 NA CASTRTGGNYGYTF TGTGCCAGCACCAGGACAGGAGGTAACTATGGCTACACCTTC
TRBJ1-1 13 NA TRBV19 NA CASIPTGVTEAFF TGTGCCAGTATCCCCACGGGGGTGACTGAAGCTTTCTTT
TRBJ2-1 15 NA TRBV5-6 once CASSLRGGVNNEQFF TGTGCCAGCAGCTTGAGGGGTGGAGTAAACAATGAGCAGTTCTTC
TRBJ2-2 16 NA TRBV7-6 NA CASSFWSDKNTGELFF TGTGCCAGCAGCTTCTGGTCAGATAAGAACACCGGGGAGCTGTTTTTT
TRBJ1-4 13 NA TRBV19 NA CASRIHANEKLFF TGTGCCAGTAGAATCCATGCTAATGAAAAACTGTTTTTT
TRBJ1-3 15 NA TRBV18 NA CASSPPGQSGNTIYF TGTGCCAGCTCACCACCAGGACAGTCTGGAAACACCATATATTTT
TRBJ2-3 13 NA TRBV7-2 NA CASSLGGEKTQYF TGTGCCAGCAGCTTAGGCGGTGAGAAAACGCAGTATTTT
TRBJ1-2 13 NA TRBV7-2 NA CASSLGRNYGYTF TGTGCCAGCAGCTTAGGGCGGAACTATGGCTACACCTTC
TRBJ2-7 14 NA TRBV7-2 NA CASSPSGGPYEQYF TGTGCCAGCAGCCCCTCAGGTGGGCCCTACGAGCAGTACTTC